This T cell receptor (beta chain) was captured in a study of vaccination effects on CD4 cells after COVID-19. Study overall: Post-vaccine samples followed the second dose by a median of 72 days.

Peptide-pool stimulation followed by sequencing identified expanded antigen-specific CD4+ clonotypes in the ViraFEST assay. Subsequent to a culture period of more than 9 days, CD4+ T cells were isolated. Either the BNT162b2 or mRNA-1273 vaccine was given to participants in two doses. The assay was immunoSEQ multiplex PCR, and TCRdb's table has in-frame clones only and misses some. Among around 25,000 clones listed, 81% were seen once. Findings and caveats of the study: Early timepoints after infection were absent, and convalescent patients were few in the study.

This clone was recorded only once. Its antigen is not known. The receptor was derived from a human donor who received a COVID-19 vaccine. Some clones in this sample may be carry-over from other donors' samples. The input for sequencing was CD4+ T cells from PBMCs cultured with SARS-CoV-2 spike peptides, taken after COVID-19 vaccination.

The CDR3 sequence: CASSIGVSNQPQHF. The CDR3, as DNA: TGTGCCAGTAGTATAGGCGTGAGCAATCAGCCCCAGCATTTT. V and J are TRBV19 and TRBJ1-5; D gene unclear. V lost 1 base and J lost 1, with 5 bases in between. The CDR3 covers 14 residues. In germline, CDR1 is LNHDA, CDR2 SQIVND (reference sequence).